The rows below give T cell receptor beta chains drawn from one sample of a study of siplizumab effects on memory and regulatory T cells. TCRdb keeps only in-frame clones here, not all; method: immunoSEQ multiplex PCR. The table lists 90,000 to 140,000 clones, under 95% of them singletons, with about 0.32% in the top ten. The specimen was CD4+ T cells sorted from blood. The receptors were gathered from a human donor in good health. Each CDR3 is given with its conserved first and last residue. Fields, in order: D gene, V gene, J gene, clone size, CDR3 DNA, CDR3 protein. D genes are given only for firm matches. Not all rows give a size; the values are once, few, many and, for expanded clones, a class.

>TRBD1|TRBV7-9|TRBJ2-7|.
TGTGCCAGCAGCTTAGCGGGGACAGGGGGTCGGCACGAGCAGTACTTC
CASSLAGTGGRHEQYF
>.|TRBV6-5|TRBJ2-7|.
TGTGCCAGCAGTTACAGTCCAGGGCCCTACGAGCAGTACTTC
CASSYSPGPYEQYF
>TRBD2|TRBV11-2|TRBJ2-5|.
TGTGCCAGCACGGGACTAGCGGGAGTAAGGGAGACCCAGTACTTC
CASTGLAGVRETQYF
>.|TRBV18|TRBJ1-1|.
TGTGCCAGCTCACCAAAGGTGATGAACACTGAAGCTTTCTTT
CASSPKVMNTEAFF
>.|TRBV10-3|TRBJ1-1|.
TGTGCCATCAGGGAGGGACGGACTGTGAACACTGAAGCTTTCTTT
CAIREGRTVNTEAFF
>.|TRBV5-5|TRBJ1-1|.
TGTGCCAGCAGCTCTAACAGGGCCATGAACACTGAAGCTTTCTTT
CASSSNRAMNTEAFF
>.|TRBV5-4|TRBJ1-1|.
TGTGCCAGCAGCCCTAGAGGAAACACTGAAGCTTTCTTT
CASSPRGNTEAFF
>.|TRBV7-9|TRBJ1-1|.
TGTGCCAGCAGCTCAGCTGGGGAAGGCACTGAAGCTTTCTTT
CASSSAGEGTEAFF
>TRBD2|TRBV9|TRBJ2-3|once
TGTGCCAGCAGCCCCCTAGCGGGGAGCACAGATACGCAGTATTTT
CASSPLAGSTDTQYF
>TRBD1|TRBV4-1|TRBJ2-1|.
TGCGCCAGCAGCCAAGGGGACAGCTACAATGAGCAGTTCTTC
CASSQGDSYNEQFF
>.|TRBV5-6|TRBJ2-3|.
TGTGCCAGCAGCTTGGGTGCGCGGTCGGATACGCAGTATTTT
CASSLGARSDTQYF
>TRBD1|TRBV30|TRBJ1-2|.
TGTGCCTGGAGTGTCTTACAGGGGGCAGGAGGCTACACCTTC
CAWSVLQGAGGYTF
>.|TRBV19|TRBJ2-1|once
TGTGCGGTGTCGCGGGCCGACTACAATGAGCAGTTCTTC
CAVSRADYNEQFF
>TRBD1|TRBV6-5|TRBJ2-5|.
TGTGCCAGCAGTCCGACAGGGGGCTTTGAGACCCAGTACTTC
CASSPTGGFETQYF
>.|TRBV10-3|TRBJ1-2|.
TGTGCCATCACCGGAGGGACTTATGGCTACACCTTC
CAITGGTYGYTF
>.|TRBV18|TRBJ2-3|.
TGTGCCAGCTCACCCGTGGGGGGAAGCACAGATACGCAGTATTTT
CASSPVGGSTDTQYF
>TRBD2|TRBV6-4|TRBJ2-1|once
TGTGCCAGCAGATACTGGACTAGCGGGAAAGGTAAGTTCTTC
CASRYWTSGKGKFF
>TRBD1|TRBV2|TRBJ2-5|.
TGTGCCAGCAGTTGGCAGGGGGCGGGTGAGACCCAGTACTTC
CASSWQGAGETQYF
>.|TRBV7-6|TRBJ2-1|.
TGTGCCAGCAGCGTGGGTCCTTACAATGAGCAGTTCTTC
CASSVGPYNEQFF
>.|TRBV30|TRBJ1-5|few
TGTGCCTGGAGTGCCGGCGGCGGTCAGCCCCAGCATTTT
CAWSAGGGQPQHF
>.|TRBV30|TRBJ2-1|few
TGTGCCGCGTTGGGGGGTTACAATGAGCAGTTCTTC
CAALGGYNEQFF
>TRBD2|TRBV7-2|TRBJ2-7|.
TGTGCCAGCAGCCCGGGGGGTAGCGGGAGATACGAGCAGTACTTC
CASSPGGSGRYEQYF
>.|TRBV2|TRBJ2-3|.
TGTGCCAACGGACAGCACCTCACAGATACGCAGTATTTT
CANGQHLTDTQYF
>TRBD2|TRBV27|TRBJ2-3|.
TGTGCCAGCAGTCCAGGACTAGCGGCCTACACAGATACGCAGTATTTT
CASSPGLAAYTDTQYF
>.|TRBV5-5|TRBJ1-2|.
TGTGCCAGCAGCTTTCAGGGAGAAGGCTATGGCTACACCTTC
CASSFQGEGYGYTF
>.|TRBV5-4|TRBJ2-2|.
TGTGCCAGCAGCCCGCAGTACCTCACCGGGGAGCTGTTTTTT
CASSPQYLTGELFF
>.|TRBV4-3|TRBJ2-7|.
TGCGCCAGCAGCCAAACATTCGCTCGTGAGGGCTACGAGCAGTACTTC
CASSQTFAREGYEQYF
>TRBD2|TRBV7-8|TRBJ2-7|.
TGTGCCAGCACAAAGAGACTAGCGGGGTCCTACGAGCAGTACTTC
CASTKRLAGSYEQYF
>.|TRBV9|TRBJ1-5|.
TGTGCCAGCAGCGTAGTGGGAACCCATCAGCCCCAGCATTTT
CASSVVGTHQPQHF
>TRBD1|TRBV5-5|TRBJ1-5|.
TGTGCCAGCAGCCTGACAGGGGCAAGCAATCAGCCCCAGCATTTT
CASSLTGASNQPQHF
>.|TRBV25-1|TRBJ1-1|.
TGTGCCAGCAGTGAAAGGGGGATGGGGAGCACTGAAGCTTTCTTT
CASSERGMGSTEAFF
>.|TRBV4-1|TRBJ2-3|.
TGCGCCAGCAGCCCCTGGACTACCACAGATACGCAGTATTTT
CASSPWTTTDTQYF
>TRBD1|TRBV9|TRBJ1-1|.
TGTGCCAGCAGCAGCGACGGACAGGGGAACACTGAAGCTTTCTTT
CASSSDGQGNTEAFF
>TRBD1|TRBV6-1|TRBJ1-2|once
TGTGCCAGCGGACAGGCGATTATTAACTATGGCTACACCTTC
CASGQAIINYGYTF
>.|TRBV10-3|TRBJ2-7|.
TGTGCCATCAGTCCGGACATCTCCTACGAGCAGTACTTC
CAISPDISYEQYF
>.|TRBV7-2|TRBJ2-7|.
TGTGCCAGCAGCTTACGAGTCGCACACGAGCAGTACTTC
CASSLRVAHEQYF
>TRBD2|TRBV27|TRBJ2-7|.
TGTGCCAGCAGTTTTCGGGGGGGCGAGCAGTACTTC
CASSFRGGEQYF
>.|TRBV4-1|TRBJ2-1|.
TGCGCCAGCAGCCAAGTTCAGGGTGGAAATGAGCAGTTCTTC
CASSQVQGGNEQFF
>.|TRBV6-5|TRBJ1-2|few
TGTGCCAGCAGTGGGGCCGGGACATCCTATGGCTACACCTTC
CASSGAGTSYGYTF
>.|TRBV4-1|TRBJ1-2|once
TGCGCCAGCAGCCAAGAACAGGGCCCCTTCTATGGCTACACCTTC
CASSQEQGPFYGYTF
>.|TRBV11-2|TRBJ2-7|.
TGTGCCAGCAGCTGGGAACCCCACTACGAGCAGTACTTC
CASSWEPHYEQYF
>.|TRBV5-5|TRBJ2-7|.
TGTGCCAGCAGCTTGGCCGGGCAGGGGTACGAGCAGTACTTC
CASSLAGQGYEQYF
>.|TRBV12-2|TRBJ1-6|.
TGTGCAAGTCGCTTAGGGGACTGTGATTCACCCCTCCACTTT
CASRLGDCDSPLHF
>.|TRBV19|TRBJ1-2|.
TGTGCCAGTAGTATAGATACCTATGGCTACACCTTC
CASSIDTYGYTF
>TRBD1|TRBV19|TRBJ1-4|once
TGTGCCAGTAGTGGCGGCGGGACAGGGCTCCAGGAAAAACTGTTTTTT
CASSGGGTGLQEKLFF
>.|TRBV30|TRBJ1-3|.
TGTGCCTGGAGTCGGACTGGAAACACCATATATTTT
CAWSRTGNTIYF
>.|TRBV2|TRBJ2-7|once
TGTGCCAGCAAGGTGGGGCTACCGGGCCAGGTCGAGCAGTACTTC
CASKVGLPGQVEQYF
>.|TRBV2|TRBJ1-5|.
TGTGCCAGCAGGGCCGCCGTCGAGACCCCCCCGCGATTT
CASRAAVETPPRF
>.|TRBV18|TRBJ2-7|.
TGTGCCAGCTCACCACCGGCCCAGACTTACGAGCAGTACTTC
CASSPPAQTYEQYF
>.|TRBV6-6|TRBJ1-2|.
TGTGCCAGCAGTAAAAACCTCCGGACTGACTATGGCTACACCTTC
CASSKNLRTDYGYTF
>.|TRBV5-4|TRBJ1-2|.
TGTGCCAGCAGCAATCTCGAGGGCGGGGCCGGCTACACCTTC
CASSNLEGGAGYTF
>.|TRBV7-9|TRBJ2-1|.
TGTGCCAGCAGCTTCTCGACGGGCAATGAGCAGTTCTTC
CASSFSTGNEQFF
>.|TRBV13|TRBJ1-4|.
TGTGCCAGCAGCTTAGCCGGACCAAATGAAAAACTGTTTTTT
CASSLAGPNEKLFF
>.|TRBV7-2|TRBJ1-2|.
TGTGCCAGCAGCGAAAGAATCGGGGGCTACACCTTC
CASSERIGGYTF
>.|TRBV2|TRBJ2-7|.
TGTGCCAGCGGGAGCGGGCCTCGCTACGAGCAGTACTTC
CASGSGPRYEQYF